Listed below are T cell receptor beta chains from one sample, sequenced in a study of blood T cell repertoires in COVID-19. TCRdb's table, derived via immunoSEQ multiplex PCR, lists solely in-frame clones and lacks some. Of about 100,000 clones listed, approximately 91% were seen once; the top ten hold about 1.7%. The sequenced sample was peripheral blood. The receptors stem from a man aged 60-69 years with acute or convalescent COVID-19. CDR3s include the opening cysteine and the closing phenylalanine or tryptophan. The order of the fields is D gene, clone size, V gene, J gene, CDR3 protein, CDR3 DNA. The D gene is left open where the match is weak. Clone size is shown for a subset of rows, as once, few, many or a class of expanded clone.

d_call: TRBD2; clone_size: -; v_call: TRBV7-2; j_call: TRBJ2-1; cdr3_aa: CASSLSLAGGSEQFF; cdr3_nt: TGTGCCAGCAGCTTGTCACTAGCGGGAGGCTCTGAGCAGTTCTTC
d_call: -; clone_size: -; v_call: TRBV28; j_call: TRBJ2-4; cdr3_aa: CASETQGRRNIQYF; cdr3_nt: TGTGCCAGCGAAACGCAGGGCCGTCGAAACATTCAGTACTTC
d_call: TRBD2; clone_size: -; v_call: TRBV24-1; j_call: TRBJ2-1; cdr3_aa: CATSDFRPGGRQFF; cdr3_nt: TGTGCCACCAGTGATTTTAGGCCCGGGGGGAGGCAGTTCTTC
d_call: -; clone_size: -; v_call: TRBV27; j_call: TRBJ1-5; cdr3_aa: CASSQGLNLDQPQHF; cdr3_nt: TGTGCCAGCAGTCAGGGACTCAATTTGGATCAGCCCCAGCATTTT
d_call: TRBD1; clone_size: -; v_call: TRBV7-2; j_call: TRBJ2-3; cdr3_aa: CASSLDRGSDTQYF; cdr3_nt: TGTGCCAGCAGCTTAGACAGGGGGTCAGATACGCAGTATTTT
d_call: TRBD1; clone_size: few; v_call: TRBV24-1; j_call: TRBJ2-7; cdr3_aa: CATSDSGTALEQYF; cdr3_nt: TGTGCCACCAGTGATTCCGGGACAGCTCTCGAGCAGTACTTC
d_call: -; clone_size: -; v_call: TRBV5-1; j_call: TRBJ1-1; cdr3_aa: CASSFDRNTEAFF; cdr3_nt: TGCGCCAGCAGTTTCGACAGGAACACTGAAGCTTTCTTT
d_call: TRBD2; clone_size: -; v_call: TRBV27; j_call: TRBJ2-7; cdr3_aa: CASSGLAGFSYEQYF; cdr3_nt: TGTGCCAGCAGTGGACTAGCGGGATTTTCCTACGAGCAGTACTTC
d_call: TRBD1; clone_size: -; v_call: TRBV28; j_call: TRBJ1-5; cdr3_aa: CASSSPGTGGDQPQHF; cdr3_nt: TGTGCCAGCAGTTCCCCCGGGACAGGGGGTGATCAGCCCCAGCATTTT
d_call: -; clone_size: -; v_call: TRBV7-9; j_call: TRBJ2-5; cdr3_aa: CASGERPETQYF; cdr3_nt: TGTGCCAGCGGGGAGAGGCCAGAGACCCAGTACTTC
d_call: TRBD1; clone_size: -; v_call: TRBV9; j_call: TRBJ2-5; cdr3_aa: CASSVGDSARKTQYF; cdr3_nt: TGTGCCAGCAGCGTAGGGGACAGCGCCAGGAAGACCCAGTACTTC
d_call: -; clone_size: -; v_call: TRBV24-1; j_call: TRBJ2-2; cdr3_aa: CATSGQANTGELFF; cdr3_nt: TGTGCCACCAGTGGCCAGGCGAACACCGGGGAGCTGTTTTTT
d_call: TRBD1; clone_size: -; v_call: TRBV18; j_call: TRBJ1-1; cdr3_aa: CASSPETGDNTEAFF; cdr3_nt: TGTGCCAGCTCACCGGAGACAGGGGACAACACTGAAGCTTTCTTT
d_call: TRBD2; clone_size: -; v_call: TRBV9; j_call: TRBJ2-3; cdr3_aa: CASSVDGREDTQYF; cdr3_nt: TGTGCCAGCAGCGTAGACGGGAGGGAGGATACGCAGTATTTT
d_call: -; clone_size: -; v_call: TRBV21-1; j_call: TRBJ1-5; cdr3_aa: CASSLYQPQHF; cdr3_nt: TGTGCCAGCAGCCTATATCAGCCCCAGCATTTT
d_call: -; clone_size: -; v_call: TRBV7-8; j_call: TRBJ2-1; cdr3_aa: CASSFLGMGTYNEQFF; cdr3_nt: TGTGCCAGCAGCTTTTTAGGGATGGGGACATACAATGAGCAGTTCTTC
d_call: -; clone_size: -; v_call: TRBV6-5; j_call: TRBJ2-2; cdr3_aa: CASNPPEESGELFF; cdr3_nt: TGTGCCAGCAATCCCCCGGAGGAATCCGGGGAGCTGTTTTTT
d_call: -; clone_size: -; v_call: TRBV19; j_call: TRBJ2-1; cdr3_aa: CASSGQGYNEQFF; cdr3_nt: TGTGCCAGTAGTGGGCAGGGGTACAATGAGCAGTTCTTC
d_call: -; clone_size: -; v_call: TRBV27; j_call: TRBJ1-2; cdr3_aa: CASSLSVGTPNYGYTF; cdr3_nt: TGTGCCAGCAGTTTATCGGTAGGGACACCAAACTATGGCTACACCTTC
d_call: TRBD1; clone_size: -; v_call: TRBV19; j_call: TRBJ1-6; cdr3_aa: CASKPDRGVPPLHF; cdr3_nt: TGTGCCAGTAAACCGGACAGGGGCGTTCCACCCCTCCACTTT
d_call: -; clone_size: -; v_call: TRBV29-1; j_call: TRBJ1-1; cdr3_aa: CSAQEGSPEAFF; cdr3_nt: TGCAGCGCCCAGGAGGGTTCCCCTGAAGCTTTCTTT
d_call: -; clone_size: few; v_call: TRBV2; j_call: TRBJ1-6; cdr3_aa: CASSGGSNSPLHF; cdr3_nt: TGTGCCAGCAGTGGAGGTAGTAATTCACCCCTCCACTTT
d_call: -; clone_size: -; v_call: TRBV20-1; j_call: TRBJ2-7; cdr3_aa: CSASRLEQYF; cdr3_nt: TGCAGTGCTAGCCGTTTGGAGCAGTACTTC
d_call: -; clone_size: -; v_call: TRBV28; j_call: TRBJ2-2; cdr3_aa: CASSLRPGDSYTGELFF; cdr3_nt: TGTGCCAGCAGTTTACGGCCCGGCGACAGTTACACCGGGGAGCTGTTTTTT
d_call: TRBD1; clone_size: -; v_call: TRBV11-3; j_call: TRBJ2-1; cdr3_aa: CASSPSTGGGEQFF; cdr3_nt: TGTGCCAGCAGCCCTAGCACAGGGGGCGGCGAGCAGTTCTTC
d_call: -; clone_size: -; v_call: TRBV29-1; j_call: TRBJ2-7; cdr3_aa: CSASGYAGYEQYF; cdr3_nt: TGCAGCGCCTCGGGGTATGCCGGCTACGAGCAGTACTTC
d_call: -; clone_size: -; v_call: TRBV11-2; j_call: TRBJ2-2; cdr3_aa: CASSWPGELFF; cdr3_nt: TGTGCCAGCAGCTGGCCCGGGGAGCTGTTTTTT
d_call: -; clone_size: -; v_call: TRBV30; j_call: TRBJ1-2; cdr3_aa: CAWTRTDNYGYTF; cdr3_nt: TGTGCCTGGACCCGGACAGATAACTATGGCTACACCTTC
d_call: -; clone_size: -; v_call: TRBV18; j_call: TRBJ1-5; cdr3_aa: CASSRGREGGNQPQHF; cdr3_nt: TGTGCCAGCTCAAGAGGCAGGGAAGGAGGCAATCAGCCCCAGCATTTT
d_call: -; clone_size: -; v_call: TRBV9; j_call: TRBJ1-3; cdr3_aa: CASSVEGGSGNTIYF; cdr3_nt: TGTGCCAGCAGCGTAGAAGGGGGTTCTGGAAACACCATATATTTT
d_call: TRBD2; clone_size: few; v_call: TRBV4-2; j_call: TRBJ2-1; cdr3_aa: CASSQDMGVAGHNEQFF; cdr3_nt: TGTGCCAGCAGCCAAGATATGGGGGTAGCGGGCCACAATGAGCAGTTCTTC
d_call: -; clone_size: -; v_call: TRBV19; j_call: TRBJ1-2; cdr3_aa: CASSTSDLREDYGYTF; cdr3_nt: TGTGCCAGTAGTACCTCAGACTTACGTGAAGACTATGGCTACACCTTC
d_call: -; clone_size: few; v_call: TRBV5-1; j_call: TRBJ2-5; cdr3_aa: CASSLNPRSQETQYF; cdr3_nt: TGCGCCAGCAGCTTGAATCCCCGGAGCCAAGAGACCCAGTACTTC
d_call: TRBD1; clone_size: -; v_call: TRBV25-1; j_call: TRBJ2-1; cdr3_aa: CASSEIVGDSPYNEQFF; cdr3_nt: TGTGCCAGCAGTGAAATTGTAGGGGACAGCCCCTACAATGAGCAGTTCTTC
d_call: -; clone_size: -; v_call: TRBV19; j_call: TRBJ1-6; cdr3_aa: CASKAGEEGTNSPLHF; cdr3_nt: TGTGCCAGTAAGGCTGGGGAGGAGGGTACGAATTCACCCCTCCACTTT
d_call: TRBD1; clone_size: -; v_call: TRBV28; j_call: TRBJ1-5; cdr3_aa: CASSLTGQGVQPQHF; cdr3_nt: TGTGCCAGCAGCTTAACGGGACAGGGAGTTCAGCCCCAGCATTTT
d_call: TRBD2; clone_size: -; v_call: TRBV20-1; j_call: TRBJ2-4; cdr3_aa: CSASRLGLAGGTAKNIQYF; cdr3_nt: TGCAGTGCTAGTCGGCTCGGACTAGCGGGAGGAACTGCCAAAAACATTCAGTACTTC
d_call: -; clone_size: -; v_call: TRBV6-6; j_call: TRBJ2-7; cdr3_aa: CASNTDSPYEQYF; cdr3_nt: TGTGCCAGCAATACGGACAGCCCCTACGAGCAGTACTTC
d_call: TRBD1; clone_size: -; v_call: TRBV6-5; j_call: TRBJ2-7; cdr3_aa: CASSWDSSYEQYF; cdr3_nt: TGTGCCAGCAGTTGGGACAGCTCCTACGAGCAGTACTTC
d_call: TRBD1; clone_size: few; v_call: TRBV7-2; j_call: TRBJ1-1; cdr3_aa: CASSLFRQGDTEAFF; cdr3_nt: TGTGCCAGCAGCTTATTCCGACAGGGGGACACTGAAGCTTTCTTT
d_call: -; clone_size: -; v_call: TRBV27; j_call: TRBJ1-2; cdr3_aa: CASSPGQTYGYTF; cdr3_nt: TGTGCCAGCAGCCCCGGACAGACCTATGGCTACACCTTC
d_call: -; clone_size: -; v_call: TRBV11-3; j_call: TRBJ2-5; cdr3_aa: CASSFLLQETQYF; cdr3_nt: TGTGCCAGCAGCTTTTTACTTCAAGAGACCCAGTACTTC
d_call: -; clone_size: -; v_call: TRBV13; j_call: TRBJ2-7; cdr3_aa: CASSFGAGNEQYF; cdr3_nt: TGTGCCAGCAGCTTCGGAGCCGGGAACGAGCAGTACTTC
d_call: -; clone_size: -; v_call: TRBV28; j_call: TRBJ2-7; cdr3_aa: CASSSRGTAVAEQYF; cdr3_nt: TGTGCCAGCAGTTCTCGGGGGACAGCCGTGGCCGAGCAGTACTTC
d_call: -; clone_size: once; v_call: TRBV30; j_call: TRBJ1-4; cdr3_aa: CAWSSGDSRGKLFF; cdr3_nt: TGTGCCTGGAGTTCAGGGGATTCGCGTGGAAAACTGTTTTTT
d_call: TRBD1; clone_size: -; v_call: TRBV10-3; j_call: TRBJ1-2; cdr3_aa: CAISDPRQGNYGYTF; cdr3_nt: TGTGCCATCAGTGACCCCCGACAGGGTAACTATGGCTACACCTTC
d_call: TRBD2; clone_size: -; v_call: TRBV5-1; j_call: TRBJ2-5; cdr3_aa: CASSASGTSGREAQETQYF; cdr3_nt: TGCGCCAGCAGCGCTTCCGGGACTAGCGGGAGGGAGGCCCAAGAGACCCAGTACTTC
d_call: -; clone_size: -; v_call: TRBV9; j_call: TRBJ2-7; cdr3_aa: CASSRPGEEQYF; cdr3_nt: TGTGCCAGCAGCCGCCCAGGGGAAGAGCAGTACTTC
d_call: TRBD1; clone_size: once; v_call: TRBV6-5; j_call: TRBJ1-1; cdr3_aa: CASTDRANTEAFF; cdr3_nt: TGTGCCAGCACGGACAGGGCGAACACTGAAGCTTTCTTT
d_call: -; clone_size: -; v_call: TRBV19; j_call: TRBJ2-2; cdr3_aa: CASSIGRGNGELFF; cdr3_nt: TGTGCCAGTAGTATAGGTCGGGGAAACGGGGAGCTGTTTTTT
d_call: TRBD2; clone_size: -; v_call: TRBV10-3; j_call: TRBJ2-3; cdr3_aa: CAIRPQTSGPTDTQYF; cdr3_nt: TGTGCCATCAGACCTCAGACTAGCGGACCCACAGATACGCAGTATTTT